Given below is one T cell receptor beta chain in context. Its target is not known. The CDR3 runs to 15 residues. Germline CDR1 reads DFQATT; CDR2 reads SNEGSKA (reference sequence). Trimming took 2 bases from V and 4 from J, leaving 15 bases between them. Exclusion followed for patients with uncontrolled infection, other autoimmune disease, pregnancy or lactation. This specimen belongs to a study of T cells in Graves' hyperthyroidism and ophthalmopathy. General observations from the study: Onset of ophthalmopathy came a median about 6.5 months after the model predicted it.

Amplification of TCR beta CDR3 regions was performed using RNA transcripts as template. First-round RT-PCR with HTBI primers amplified the TCR CDR3 region. TCRdb called the multiplex PCR reads again in MiXCR, with one record for every CDR3 protein. The table records about 560,000 distinct CDR3 sequences, around 42% of them present only once. Sequences were obtained from peripheral blood or thyroid tissue (not recorded which). The TCR comes from a young woman with Graves' hyperthyroidism. This chain joins TRBV20-1 and TRBJ1-3; possible D gene TRBD1, 5 bases. This CDR3 reads CSARPTGGFGNTIYF. CDR3 bases: TGCAGTGCTAGACCCACAGGAGGCTTCGGAAACACCATATATTTT.